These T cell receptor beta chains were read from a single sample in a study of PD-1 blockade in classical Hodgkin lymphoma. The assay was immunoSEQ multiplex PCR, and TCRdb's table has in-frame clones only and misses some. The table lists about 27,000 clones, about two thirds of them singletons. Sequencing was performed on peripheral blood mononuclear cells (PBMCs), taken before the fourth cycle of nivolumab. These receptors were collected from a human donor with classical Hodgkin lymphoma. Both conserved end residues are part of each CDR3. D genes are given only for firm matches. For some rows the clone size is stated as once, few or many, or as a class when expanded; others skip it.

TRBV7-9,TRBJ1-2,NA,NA,CASSLGEVHYGYTF,TGTGCCAGCAGCTTAGGAGAGGTCCACTATGGCTACACCTTC
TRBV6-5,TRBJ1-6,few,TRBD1,CASSISGGAGSPLHF,TGTGCCAGCAGTATATCAGGGGGCGCAGGTTCACCCCTCCACTTT
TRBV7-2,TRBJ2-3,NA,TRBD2,CASSLRLGTSGRTDTQYF,TGTGCCAGCAGCTTAAGGTTAGGGACTAGCGGGAGGACAGATACGCAGTATTTT
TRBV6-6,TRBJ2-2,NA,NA,CASSSTGELFF,TGTGCCAGCAGTTCAACCGGGGAGCTGTTTTTT
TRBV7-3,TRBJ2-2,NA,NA,CASSRVGLGGGGELFF,TGTGCCAGCAGCCGCGTCGGGTTGGGGGGCGGCGGGGAGCTGTTTTTT
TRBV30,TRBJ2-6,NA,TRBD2,CAWSRRGLAGAGANVLTF,TGTGCCTGGAGTCGGAGGGGACTAGCGGGAGCCGGGGCCAACGTCCTGACTTTC
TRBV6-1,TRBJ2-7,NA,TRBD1,CASNPTGTAYEQYF,TGTGCCAGCAATCCAACCGGGACAGCCTACGAGCAGTACTTC
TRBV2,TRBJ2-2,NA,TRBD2,CASTSLAGGGELFF,TGTGCCAGCACCAGCCTAGCGGGGGGAGGGGAGCTGTTTTTT
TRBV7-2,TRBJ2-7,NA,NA,CASSLGKGNYEQYF,TGTGCCAGCAGCTTAGGAAAGGGGAACTACGAGCAGTACTTC
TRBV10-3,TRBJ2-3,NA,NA,CAISDSFVGEGGTDTQYF,TGTGCCATCAGTGACTCCTTTGTGGGGGAAGGTGGGACAGATACGCAGTATTTT
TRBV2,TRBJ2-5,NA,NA,CASSEQGGTLLGETQYF,TGTGCCAGCAGTGAACAGGGCGGGACCCTGCTAGGAGAGACCCAGTACTTC
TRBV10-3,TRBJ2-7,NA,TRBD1,CAIRARDRVEEQYF,TGTGCCATCAGAGCCCGGGACAGGGTGGAGGAGCAGTACTTC
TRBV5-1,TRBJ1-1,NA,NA,CASSLGQPGARNTEAFF,TGCGCCAGCAGCTTGGGGCAACCCGGAGCTCGGAACACTGAAGCTTTCTTT
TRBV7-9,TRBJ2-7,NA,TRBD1,CASSLGDDRAYEQYF,TGTGCCAGCAGCTTAGGGGACGACAGGGCCTACGAGCAGTACTTC
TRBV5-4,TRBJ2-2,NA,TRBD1,CASSAGWDSSVAGELFF,TGTGCCAGCAGCGCTGGATGGGACAGTTCGGTAGCCGGGGAGCTGTTTTTT
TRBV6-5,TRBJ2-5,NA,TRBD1,CASSYGTGAGQETQYF,TGTGCCAGCAGTTACGGGACAGGGGCAGGTCAAGAGACCCAGTACTTC
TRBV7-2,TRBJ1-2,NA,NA,CASSLEGYGYTF,TGTGCCAGCAGCTTAGAAGGGTATGGCTACACCTTC
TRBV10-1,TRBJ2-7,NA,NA,CASSESKQGRSDEQYF,TGCGCCAGCAGTGAGTCGAAACAGGGTAGGAGCGACGAGCAGTACTTC
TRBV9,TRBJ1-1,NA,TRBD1,CASSATGVGTEAFF,TGTGCCAGCAGCGCGACAGGGGTAGGCACTGAAGCTTTCTTT
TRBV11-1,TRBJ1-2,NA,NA,CASSSRSSGYTF,TGTGCCAGCAGCTCTCGGTCGTCTGGCTACACCTTC
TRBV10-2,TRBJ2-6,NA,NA,CASSEQGGANVLTF,TGCGCCAGCAGTGAACAGGGTGGGGCCAACGTCCTGACTTTC
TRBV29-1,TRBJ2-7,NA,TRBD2,CSVGRGDANEQYF,TGCAGCGTAGGTCGGGGGGATGCGAACGAGCAGTACTTC
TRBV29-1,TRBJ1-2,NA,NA,CSAADLHPRVVQGWGYTF,TGCAGCGCGGCTGACCTTCACCCAAGGGTGGTACAAGGATGGGGCTACACCTTC